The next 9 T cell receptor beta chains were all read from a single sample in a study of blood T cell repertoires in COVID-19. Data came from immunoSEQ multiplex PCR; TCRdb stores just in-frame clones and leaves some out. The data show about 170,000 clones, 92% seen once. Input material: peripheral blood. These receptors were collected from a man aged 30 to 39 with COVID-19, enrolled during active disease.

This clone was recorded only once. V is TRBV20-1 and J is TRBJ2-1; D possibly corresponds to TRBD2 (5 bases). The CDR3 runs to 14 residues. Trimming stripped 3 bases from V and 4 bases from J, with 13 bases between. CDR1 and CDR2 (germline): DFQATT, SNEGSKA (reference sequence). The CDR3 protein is CSASSGFGYNEQFF. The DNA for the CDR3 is TGCAGTGCTAGTTCGGGGTTTGGGTACAATGAGCAGTTCTTC.

This CDR3 reads CASSFGGALKNIQYF. The CDR3, as DNA: TGTGCCAGCAGTTTCGGAGGTGCGTTAAAAAACATTCAGTACTTC. V and J are TRBV28 and TRBJ2-4; D is perhaps TRBD2 (5 bases). The germline V gene encodes CDR1 MDHEN and CDR2 SYDVKM. The ends were cut back, 3 bases at V and 4 bases at J, with 13 bases in the middle. This CDR3 region has 15 residues.

CDR3 residues: CASSYGQNRGKAYNSPLHF. The CDR3 nucleotides read TGTGCCAGCAGCTACGGACAGAACAGGGGAAAAGCCTATAATTCACCCCTCCACTTT. V usage is TRBV11-2 and J usage is TRBJ1-6; TRBD1 matches 7 bases. Germline-derived CDR1 and CDR2 are SGHAT and FQNNGV. After removal of 4 bases from V and 2 bases from J, the junction contained 14 bases not matched to a gene. This CDR3 comprises 19 residues.

The CDR3 DNA sequence: TGTGCCAGCAGCTTACTCCGGGCGGGATCTCGATCCGAGCAGTACTTC. Protein: CASSLLRAGSRSEQYF. The V and J genes are TRBV7-6 and TRBJ2-7; D might be TRBD2 (6 bases). This CDR3 contains 16 residues. V lost 2 bases and J 6 bases, leaving 20 bases between the germline ends. The germline V gene encodes CDR1 SGHVS and CDR2 FNYEAQ.

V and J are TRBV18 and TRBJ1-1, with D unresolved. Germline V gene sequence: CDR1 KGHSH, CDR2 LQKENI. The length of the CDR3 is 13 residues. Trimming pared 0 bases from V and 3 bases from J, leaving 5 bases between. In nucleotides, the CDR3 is TGTGCCAGCTCACCACCCGCGGACACTGAAGCTTTCTTT. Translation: CASSPPADTEAFF. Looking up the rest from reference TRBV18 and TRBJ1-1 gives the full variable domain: NAGVMQNPRHLVRRRGQEARLRCSPMKGHSHVYWYRQLPEEGLKFMVYLQKENIIDESGMPKERFSAEFPKEGPSILRIQQVVRGDSAAYFCASSPPADTEAFFGQGTRLTVV.

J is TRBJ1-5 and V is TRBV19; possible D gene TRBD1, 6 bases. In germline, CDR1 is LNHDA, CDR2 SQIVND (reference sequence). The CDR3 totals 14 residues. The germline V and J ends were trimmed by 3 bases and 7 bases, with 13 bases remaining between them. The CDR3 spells CASSMAGQGQPQHF. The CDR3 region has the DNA TGTGCCAGTAGTATGGCAGGGCAGGGGCAGCCCCAGCATTTT.

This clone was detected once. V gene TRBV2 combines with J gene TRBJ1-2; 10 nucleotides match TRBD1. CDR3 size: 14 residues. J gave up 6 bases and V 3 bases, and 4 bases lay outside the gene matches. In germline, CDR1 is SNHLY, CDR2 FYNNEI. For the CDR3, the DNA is TGTGCCAGCAGTGAGCAAGGACAGGGGGATGGCTACACCTTC. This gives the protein CASSEQGQGDGYTF.

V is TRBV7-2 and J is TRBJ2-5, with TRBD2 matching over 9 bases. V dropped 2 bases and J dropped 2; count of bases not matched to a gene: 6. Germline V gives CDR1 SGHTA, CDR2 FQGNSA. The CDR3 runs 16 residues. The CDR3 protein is CASSLFGGRDQETQYF. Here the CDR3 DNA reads TGTGCCAGCAGCTTATTCGGCGGGAGGGATCAAGAGACCCAGTACTTC.

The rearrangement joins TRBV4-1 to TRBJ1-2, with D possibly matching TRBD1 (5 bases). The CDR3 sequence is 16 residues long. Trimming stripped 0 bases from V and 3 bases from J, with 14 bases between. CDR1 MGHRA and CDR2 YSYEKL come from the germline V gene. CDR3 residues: CASSQEDIDEDYGYTF. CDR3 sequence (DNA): TGCGCCAGCAGCCAAGAGGACATTGACGAAGACTATGGCTACACCTTC.